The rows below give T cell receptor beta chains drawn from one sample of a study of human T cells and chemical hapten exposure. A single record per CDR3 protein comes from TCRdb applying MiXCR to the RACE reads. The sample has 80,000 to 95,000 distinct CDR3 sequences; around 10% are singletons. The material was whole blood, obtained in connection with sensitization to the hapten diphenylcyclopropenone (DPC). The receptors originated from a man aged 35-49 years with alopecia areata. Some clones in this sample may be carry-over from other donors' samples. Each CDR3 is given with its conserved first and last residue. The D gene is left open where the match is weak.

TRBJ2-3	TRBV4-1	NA	CASSQVLARTTDTQYF
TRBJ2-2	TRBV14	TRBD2	CASSQNQRGTNTGELFF
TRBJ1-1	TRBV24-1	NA	CATRDTLNTEAFF
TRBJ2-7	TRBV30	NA	CAWSRIRDEQYF
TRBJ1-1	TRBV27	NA	CASSLSYRNTEAFF
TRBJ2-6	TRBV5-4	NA	CASSLRGPGANVLTF
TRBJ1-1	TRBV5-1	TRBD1	CASSSDRKNTEAFF
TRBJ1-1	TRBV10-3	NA	CAISESGGLMNTEAFF
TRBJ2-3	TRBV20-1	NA	CSLGLYTDTQYF
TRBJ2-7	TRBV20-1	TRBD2	CSADSGLADTSYEQYF
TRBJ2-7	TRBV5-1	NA	CASSLAPDYEQYF
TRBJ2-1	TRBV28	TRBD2	CASSSSGIYNEQFF
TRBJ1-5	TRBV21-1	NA	CATTGTSNQPQHF
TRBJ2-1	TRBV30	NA	CAWTTVGRDRLNEQFF
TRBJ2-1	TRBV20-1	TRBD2	CSASGWDRLAGGDEQFF
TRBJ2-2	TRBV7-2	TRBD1	CASSLGTGFTGELFF
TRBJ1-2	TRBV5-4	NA	CASSSPMGVNYGYTF
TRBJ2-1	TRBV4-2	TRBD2	CASSSIAGAGNEQFF
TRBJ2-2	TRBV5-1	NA	CASRGDIITGELFF
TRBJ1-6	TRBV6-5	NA	CASSYAQGLGAYNSPLHF
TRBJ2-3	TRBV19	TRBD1	CASSILLQGAGSDTQYF
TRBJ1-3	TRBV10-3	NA	CAISESPSGGNTIYF
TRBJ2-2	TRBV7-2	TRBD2	CASSPRLAGGSTGELFF
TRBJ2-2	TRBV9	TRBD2	CASSVGASGRAGAGELFF
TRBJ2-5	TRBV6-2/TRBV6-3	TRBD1	CASSAYGTGGGETQYF
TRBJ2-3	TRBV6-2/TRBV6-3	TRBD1	CASSNRGMSTDTQYF
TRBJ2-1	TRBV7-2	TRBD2	CASSLVGGAGATLSGTYNEQFF
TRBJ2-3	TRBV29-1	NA	CSVEEGRTSTDTQYF
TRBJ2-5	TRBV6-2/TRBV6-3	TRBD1	CASSSYNRGRETQYF
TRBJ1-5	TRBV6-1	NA	CASSEVGGGNQPQHF
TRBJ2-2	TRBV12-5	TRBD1	CASGPRQGFTGELFF
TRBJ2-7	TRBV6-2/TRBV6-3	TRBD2	CASSYPASGGYEQYF
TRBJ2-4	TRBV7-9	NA	CASSNRVPNIQYF
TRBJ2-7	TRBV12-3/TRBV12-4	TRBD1	CASSPTTGGRYF
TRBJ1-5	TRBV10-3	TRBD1	CAISEAGGGQPQHF
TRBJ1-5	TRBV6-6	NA	CASTSRSNQPQHF
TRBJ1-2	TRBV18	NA	CASSPDLNHGYTF
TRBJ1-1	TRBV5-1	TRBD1	CASSMDRVNTEAFF
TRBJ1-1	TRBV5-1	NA	CASNSLGVETTEAFF
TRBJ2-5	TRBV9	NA	CASSSGASLGTQYF
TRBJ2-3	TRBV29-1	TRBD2	CSVGELAGVDTQYF
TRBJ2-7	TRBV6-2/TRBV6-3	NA	CASSYSRIRQGRDEQYF
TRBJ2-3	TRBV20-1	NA	CSATVVATDTQYF
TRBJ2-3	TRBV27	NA	CASSYREAGTSQQYF
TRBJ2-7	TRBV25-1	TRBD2	CASSEMRRLADYEQYF
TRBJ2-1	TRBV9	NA	CASSVSPSYNEQFF
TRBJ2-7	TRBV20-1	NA	CSASGQNEEQYF
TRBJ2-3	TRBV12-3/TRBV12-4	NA	CASSFWLADTDTQYF
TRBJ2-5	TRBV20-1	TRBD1	CSAKTGGETQYF
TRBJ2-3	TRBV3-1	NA	CASSQEGGQGRTNTDTQYF
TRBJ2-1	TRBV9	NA	CASSPLTNGNEQFF
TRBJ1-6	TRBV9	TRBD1	CASSVGGDSRNSPLHF
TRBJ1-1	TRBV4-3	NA	CASSQTITVTEAFF
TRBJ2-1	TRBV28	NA	CASRLGVSYNEQFF
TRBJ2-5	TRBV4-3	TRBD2	CASSQFGAGEETQYF